This is a list of T cell receptor beta chains from one sample in a study of post-analysis software for immune sequencing data. TCRdb recomputed calls from the PCR reads with MiXCR, one row per CDR3 protein. The sample gives roughly 430,000 distinct CDR3 sequences, approximately 37% of which show up once; roughly 8.2% is in the top ten. The sequencing input was blood. These TCRs come from a girl aged 2-10 years with multiple sclerosis. Both conserved end residues are part of each CDR3. A D gene is named only where the DNA matches it firmly. Clone size, where shown, is once, few, many, or a class for clones that have expanded.

v_call,clone_size,d_call,j_call,cdr3_nt,cdr3_aa
TRBV2,few,-,TRBJ2-3,TGTGCCAGCACCCAAGACCAAAGTTTCCAAGATACGCAGTATTTT,CASTQDQSFQDTQYF
TRBV20-1,few,TRBD2,TRBJ2-7,TGCAGTGCTACAGGACTAGCGGGAGGGATCTCCTACGAGCAGTACTTC,CSATGLAGGISYEQYF
TRBV6-2/TRBV6-3,-,TRBD1,TRBJ1-5,TGTGCCAGCAGTCCGGCCGGGACAGGGATACGCAATCAGCCCCAGCATTTT,CASSPAGTGIRNQPQHF
TRBV2,-,-,TRBJ2-1,TGTGCCAGCGGTTTCGACGGTTCCTACAATGAGCAGTTCTTC,CASGFDGSYNEQFF
TRBV7-2,few,-,TRBJ2-5,TGTGCCAGCAGGTATCAGACGGTTAAAGAGACCCAGTACTTC,CASRYQTVKETQYF
TRBV28,-,-,TRBJ2-1,TGTGCCAGCAGTTCCGGGACGGTCCGGGATAGTGAGCAGTTCTTC,CASSSGTVRDSEQFF
TRBV6-5,few,TRBD2,TRBJ2-1,TGTGCCAGCAGTTACGGGACTAGCGGGGACAATGAGCAGTTCTTC,CASSYGTSGDNEQFF
TRBV7-2,few,-,TRBJ1-5,TGTGCCAGCAGCCCCGGTGGGGCGTTAGGCAATCAGCCCCAGCATTTT,CASSPGGALGNQPQHF
TRBV7-9,-,-,TRBJ2-7,TGTGCCAGCAGCCGACAGGGGAGGGGCGCCGAGCAGTACTTC,CASSRQGRGAEQYF
TRBV5-1,once,TRBD1,TRBJ1-2,TGCGCCAGCAGCTTGGACAGGGGGCGTAACTATGGCTACACCTTC,CASSLDRGRNYGYTF
TRBV29-1,-,TRBD1,TRBJ2-7,TGCAGCGTTGGTCCGCGGCAGGGGGCCTACGAGCAGTACTTC,CSVGPRQGAYEQYF
TRBV7-2,few,TRBD2,TRBJ2-1,TGTGCCAGCAGCTTTACCGGGACTAGGGGTAATGAGCAGTTCTTC,CASSFTGTRGNEQFF
TRBV13,-,TRBD1,TRBJ2-1,TGTGCCAGCAGCTCTTTCGACAGGGGGTGGAATGAGCAGTTCTTC,CASSSFDRGWNEQFF
TRBV27,few,TRBD2,TRBJ2-5,TGTGCCAGCAGAACCCTCTCCAGCGGGATCAAAGAGACCCAGTACTTC,CASRTLSSGIKETQYF
TRBV29-1,few,TRBD2,TRBJ2-5,TGCAGCGTTGAAGATCGGGGGGAGTTAGGTCACGGTGAGACCCAGTACTTC,CSVEDRGELGHGETQYF
TRBV5-1,many,-,TRBJ1-2,TGCGCCAGCAGCTTGCAGGTTAACTATGGCTACACCTTC,CASSLQVNYGYTF
TRBV15,few,TRBD2,TRBJ2-5,TGTGCCACCAGCAGGTTACTAGCGGGGCGAGAGACCCAGTACTTC,CATSRLLAGRETQYF
TRBV6-2/TRBV6-3,-,TRBD2,TRBJ2-7,TGTGCCAGCAGGGCGGTAGCGGGAGCGTCCTACGAGCAGTACTTC,CASRAVAGASYEQYF
TRBV2,-,-,TRBJ1-5,TGTGCCAGCAGTGAAGCGCGGAGGCCCCATAGCAATCAGCCCCAGCATTTT,CASSEARRPHSNQPQHF
TRBV9,-,-,TRBJ2-1,TGTGCCAGCAGCGTAGGCTACAATGAGCAGTTCTTC,CASSVGYNEQFF
TRBV12-3/TRBV12-4,-,-,TRBJ1-3,TGTGCCAGCAGTTGGGACCTCTCTGGAAACACCATATATTTT,CASSWDLSGNTIYF
TRBV7-2,-,TRBD2,TRBJ2-7,TGTGCCAGCAGCTTAGGGGGACTAGCCTCCTACGAGCAGTACTTC,CASSLGGLASYEQYF
TRBV7-3,-,-,TRBJ2-1,TGTGCCAGCAGCTTAGATGGTTCGAGGGGGGGGAGTGAGCAGTTCTTC,CASSLDGSRGGSEQFF
TRBV7-9,many,-,TRBJ2-5,TGTGCCAGCAGCTCGGCGGAGACCCAGTACTTC,CASSSAETQYF
TRBV7-3,few,TRBD1,TRBJ1-6,TGTGCCAGCAGCTTAACGGGGCAGGGGGGTTCACCCCTCCACTTT,CASSLTGQGGSPLHF
TRBV6-4,-,-,TRBJ1-2,TGTGCCAGCAGGGAGTATGCGACAGACTACTATGGCTACACCTTC,CASREYATDYYGYTF